These 21 T cell receptor beta chains came from one sample sequenced in a study of prognosis after radiotherapy for stage I lung cancer. Amplification of TCR beta CDR3 from genomic DNA used two-round multiplex PCR. Initially, in first-round PCR, primers specific to each TRBV and TRBJ gene were used. From the multiplex PCR reads, TCRdb called clonotypes with MiXCR, one entry per CDR3 protein. The sample lists 30,000 or so distinct CDR3 sequences; about 29% were seen once. This sample comprised PBMCs, obtained before or after stereotactic body radiation therapy (not recorded which). These receptors originate from a donor of 50 years or more with non-small cell lung cancer.

This clonotype was recorded many times. The rearrangement joins TRBV20-1 to TRBJ2-7, with TRBD2 matching 10 bases. This CDR3 has 17 amino acids. V lost 6 bases to trimming and J lost 5 bases; unmatched junction nucleotides: 19. CDR1 DFQATT and CDR2 SNEGSKA come from the germline V gene (reference sequence). The CDR3 is CSAEGPATSGIPNEQYF. The CDR3 DNA reads as TGCAGTGCCGAAGGTCCTGCTACTAGCGGGATCCCAAACGAGCAGTACTTC.

This rearrangement joins TRBV29-1 to TRBJ2-7; 8 nucleotides align to TRBD1. Germline values: CDR1 SQVTM, CDR2 ANQGSEA. The V gene end was trimmed by 8 bases and the J gene end by 0 bases; junction bases not matched to a gene: 6. CDR3 length equals 13 residues. CDR3 loop: CSIPGQASYEQYF. The DNA of the CDR3 is TGCAGCATTCCGGGACAGGCCTCCTACGAGCAGTACTTC.

This clonotype was observed many times. The rearrangement links TRBV3-1 to TRBJ2-3, with 13 bases aligning to TRBD2. The CDR3 loop spans 16 amino acids. Germline V CDR1 and CDR2: LGHDT, YNNKEL (reference sequence). J gave up 6 bases and V 4 bases, and 7 bases lay outside the gene matches. The CDR3 sequence: CASSRRTSGSRDTQYF. The CDR3 bases are TGTGCCAGCAGCCGACGGACTAGCGGGAGTAGGGATACGCAGTATTTT.

This clonotype was found a few times. A far bigger clonotype differs at one base, so this is likely a read error. The rearrangement joins TRBV6-4 to TRBJ2-7, with TRBD2 matching over 10 bases. In germline, CDR1 is MRHNA, CDR2 SNTAGT. The length of the CDR3 is 15 residues. V gave up 3 bases and J gave up 4 bases; unmatched junction bases: 6. CDR3 DNA: TGTGCCAGCAGTGAAATGGGACTAGCGAATTACGAGCAGTACTTC. This translates into CASSEMGLANYEQYF.

This clonotype was observed many times. The J gene is TRBJ1-1, the V gene TRBV7-3; the D is unclear. The CDR3 is 14 residues long. The V gene lost 1 base and the J gene lost 1 base, with 7 bases spanning the gap. Germline V gene lookup returns CDR1 SGHTA and CDR2 FQGTGA. The CDR3 coding sequence is TGTGCCAGCAGCTTAATTGGAAAGAACACTGAAGCTTTCTTT. This codes for CASSLIGKNTEAFF.

This clonotype was detected only a few times. A much larger clone sits a single nucleotide away, making a read error possible. CDR3 coding DNA: TGTGCCAGTAGACAGTCCTTGTTTGGGACTGAAGCTTTCTTT. This encodes CASRQSLFGTEAFF. The V call is TRBV19, the J call TRBJ1-1; D ambiguous. From germline, CDR1 is LNHDA and CDR2 SQIVND (reference sequence). V lost 6 bases and J 5 bases, leaving 16 bases between the germline ends. CDR3 length: 14 amino acids. Filled out from reference TRBV19 and TRBJ1-1, the complete variable domain reads DGGITQSPKYLFRKEGQNVTLSCEQNLNHDAMYWYRQDPGQGLRLIYYSQIVNDFQKGDIAEGYSVSREKKESFPLTVTSAQKNPTAFYLCASRQSLFGTEAFFGQGTRLTVV.

This chain connects TRBV20-1 to TRBJ2-7, with 11 bases that match TRBD2. This CDR3 comprises 16 residues. The germline V gene has CDR1 DFQATT and CDR2 SNEGSKA (reference sequence). After removal of 0 bases from V and 7 bases from J, the junction contained 11 bases not matched to a gene. CDR3: CSARDRLAGGLCEQYF. The CDR3 DNA follows: TGCAGTGCTAGAGATAGGCTAGCGGGAGGTCTTTGTGAGCAGTACTTC.

This clonotype came up a few times. A read error may explain this, as a much larger clone is one base away. This CDR3 reads CAGSFSGGAGEQFF. The CDR3 DNA follows: TGTGCCGGCAGCTTCTCAGGGGGCGCGGGTGAGCAGTTCTTC. V usage is TRBV5-8 and J usage is TRBJ2-1; 8 bases are a match to TRBD1. From germline, CDR1 is SGHTS and CDR2 YDEGEE. This CDR3 has 14 amino acids.

This clonotype was recorded at least ten times. The rearrangement links TRBV3-1 to TRBJ2-1; 11 nucleotides agree with TRBD2. This CDR3 spans 15 amino acids. Germline CDR1 reads LGHDT; CDR2 reads YNNKEL (reference sequence). The trim removed 3 bases at V and 9 bases at J, leaving 7 bases unmatched. The CDR3 coding sequence is TGTGCCAGCAGCCACAATAGCGGGAGGGTCAGTGAGCAGTTCTTC. Protein sequence: CASSHNSGRVSEQFF.

Ten or more counts support this clonotype. The V call is TRBV2, the J call TRBJ1-2; D is undetermined. In germline, CDR1 is SNHLY, CDR2 FYNNEI. CDR3 length: 14 amino acids. Between the trimmed V and J ends, which lost 9 bases and 0 bases, there was a span of 14 bases. The CDR3 spells CARGGLGANYGYTF. The CDR3 nucleotides are TGTGCCAGGGGAGGGCTGGGAGCTAACTATGGCTACACCTTC.

This clonotype has a count of ten or more. This chain joins TRBV28 and TRBJ1-1; possibly TRBD1 for D (6 bases). This CDR3 comprises 14 residues. Trimming removed 3 bases from V and 2 bases from J, with 10 bases in between. Per the germline V gene, CDR1 is MDHEN and CDR2 is SYDVKM. DNA for the CDR3: TGTGCCAGCAGTTTGGGACAACTAAACACTGAAGCTTTCTTT. This encodes CASSLGQLNTEAFF. Looking up the rest from reference TRBV28 and TRBJ1-1 gives the full variable domain: DVKVTQSSRYLVKRTGEKVFLECVQDMDHENMFWYRQDPGLGLRLIYFSYDVKMKEKGDIPEGYSVSREKKERFSLILESASTNQTSMYLCASSLGQLNTEAFFGQGTRLTVV.

Turning to this clonotype: This may be a read error, as it is one base from a much larger clone. This chain uses TRBV6-2 or TRBV6-3 with TRBJ2-1; either TRBD1 or TRBD2 may fit D (5 bases each). The CDR3 totals 16 residues. The germline gives CDR1 MNHEY, CDR2 SVGEGT. Trimming stripped 1 base from V and 7 bases from J, with 17 bases between. CDR3 sequence reads: CASSYLGTVAMNEQFF. The DNA of the CDR3 is TGTGCCAGCAGTTACTTGGGGACGGTGGCTATGAATGAGCAGTTCTTC.

The table lists this clonotype with many counts. This chain uses TRBV13 with TRBJ1-2; 12 nucleotides align to TRBD1. Looked up from germline, CDR1 is PRHDT and CDR2 is FYEKMQ (reference sequence). V dropped 4 bases and J dropped 7; count of bases not matched to a gene: 10. The CDR3 contains 16 residues. The CDR3 DNA reads as TGTGCCAGCAGCTCTCCTACGGGACAGGGGGCTAGTGGCTACACCTTC. It is translated as CASSSPTGQGASGYTF. The full variable domain, completed using reference TRBV13 and TRBJ1-2, is AAGVIQSPRHLIKEKRETATLKCYPIPRHDTVYWYQQGPGQDPQFLISFYEKMQSDKGSIPDRFSAQQFSDYHSELNMSSLELGDSALYFCASSSPTGQGASGYTFGSGTRLTVV.

The chain carries TRBV19 and TRBJ2-3, with a tentative D call TRBD2 (6 bases). Germline V gene data show CDR1 as LNHDA and CDR2 as SQIVND (reference sequence). The ends were cut back, 2 bases at V and 1 base at J, with 10 bases in the middle. This CDR3 contains 15 residues. The CDR3 bases are TGTGCCAGTAGTATACGGCGGGACGGCACAGATACGCAGTATTTT. It specifies CASSIRRDGTDTQYF.

V is TRBV7-2 and J is TRBJ2-1; D tentatively reads TRBD1 or TRBD2 (5 bases each). Germline CDR1 and CDR2: SGHTA and FQGNSA. The CDR3 consists of 15 residues. V was shortened by 8 bases and J by 4 bases, with 18 bases between the two germline ends. DNA of the CDR3: TGTGCCAGCGTCTTAGAGGGGCTAGGTTACAATGAGCAGTTCTTC. This sequence encodes CASVLEGLGYNEQFF.

A word on this clonotype: Since the CDR3 does not end with the conserved phenylalanine or tryptophan, this likely comes from a read error. This chain uses TRBV12-3 or TRBV12-4 with TRBJ2-6; TRBD1 is a possible D gene (6 bases). V was cut by 4 bases and J by 9 bases, with 16 bases left in between. The CDR3 has 15 residues. CDR3 amino acids: CASSSTQGSDNVLTL. CDR3 in DNA: TGTGCCAGCAGTTCAACCCAGGGGTCTGACAACGTCCTGACTCTC.

This clonotype was counted many times. The chain uses TRBV20-1 and TRBJ1-1; D ambiguous. Trimming took 0 bases from V and 0 from J, leaving 8 bases between them. The V gene's germline CDR1 is DFQATT and CDR2 SNEGSKA (reference sequence). The CDR3 loop spans 14 amino acids. CDR3 in amino acids: CSARDRVVNTEAFF. DNA for the CDR3: TGCAGTGCTAGAGATCGGGTAGTGAACACTGAAGCTTTCTTT.

This clonotype was observed many times. The genes are TRBV7-9 and TRBJ2-3; 12 bases map to TRBD2. Unmatched junction bases numbered 4, after V lost 2 bases and J lost 4 bases. The germline CDR1 and CDR2 sequences are SEHNR and FQNEAQ (reference sequence). CDR3 size: 16 residues. CDR3 sequence (DNA): TGTGCCAGCAGCTTAAGACTAGCGGGAGTGGCAGATACGCAGTATTTT. Translation gives CASSLRLAGVADTQYF.

Regarding this clonotype: This probably arose from a read error, given a far larger clone one base away. The rearrangement uses TRBV7-9 and TRBJ2-1, with 13 bases lining up with TRBD2. CDR3 size: 17 residues. Germline CDR1 reads SEHNR; CDR2 reads FQNEAQ (reference sequence). The V segment lost 5 bases and the J segment 10 bases; nucleotides outside the gene matches: 14. CDR3 residues: CASSPESRTSGRDEQFF. As DNA, the CDR3 is TGTGCCAGCAGCCCCGAGAGTCGGACTAGCGGGAGAGACGAGCAGTTCTTC.

In this sample, this clonotype turned up many times. V gene TRBV5-1 combines with J gene TRBJ2-5, with 11 bases matching TRBD1. V gave up 4 bases and J gave up 1 base; unmatched junction bases: 6. This CDR3 has 16 amino acids. Germline V gene sequence: CDR1 SGHRS, CDR2 YFSETQ. CDR3 coding DNA: TGCGCCAGCAGCCGCCGGACAGGGGGCGCCCAAGAGACCCAGTACTTC. It encodes CASSRRTGGAQETQYF.

In the case of this clonotype: Sequence at one end of the junction differs from germline and may be a read error. The chain joins TRBV12-3 or TRBV12-4 to TRBJ2-7; 9 nucleotides match TRBD1. There are 15 residues in the CDR3. As DNA, the CDR3 is TGTGCCATCAGTACCCGACAGGGGGTGTCGAGCGAGCAGTACTTC. Its protein product is CAISTRQGVSSEQYF.